What follows describes a single T cell receptor (beta chain). Antigen unknown. This may arise from a read error, as a much more abundant clone is one base away. This sample is part of a study of regulatory T cells in long-lasting Graves disease. Overall study findings and caveats: Few sampled subjects may have lowered accuracy. Lower TCR diversity characterized persistent Graves' patients relative to newly diagnosed patients.

Documented time point: persistent/refractory GD, antithyroid drugs over 5 years with positive TRAb. Preparation of the TCR library used RNA extracted from PBMCs. Patients were enrolled at an endocrinology department in Xi'an, China. Per the germline V gene, CDR1 is MNHNS and CDR2 is SASEGT. V was cut by 8 bases and J by 1 base, with 3 bases left in between. This CDR3 comprises 12 residues. Library construction for TCR beta used iRepertoire HTBI primers and Arm-PCR of CDR3 regions. MiXCR was run by TCRdb on the multiplex PCR reads, yielding one entry per CDR3 protein. The table records around 460,000 distinct CDR3 sequences, approximately 23% of them present only once.

The origin of this receptor is a female donor with Graves disease. The sequencing here drew on peripheral blood mononuclear cells (PBMCs), taken when the disease was refractory, from a patient treated with antithyroid drugs. This chain uses TRBV6-1 with TRBJ2-6; D unclear. CDR3 bases: TGTGCCAGCTTATCTGGGGCCAACGTCCTGACTTTC. Translating gives CASLSGANVLTF.